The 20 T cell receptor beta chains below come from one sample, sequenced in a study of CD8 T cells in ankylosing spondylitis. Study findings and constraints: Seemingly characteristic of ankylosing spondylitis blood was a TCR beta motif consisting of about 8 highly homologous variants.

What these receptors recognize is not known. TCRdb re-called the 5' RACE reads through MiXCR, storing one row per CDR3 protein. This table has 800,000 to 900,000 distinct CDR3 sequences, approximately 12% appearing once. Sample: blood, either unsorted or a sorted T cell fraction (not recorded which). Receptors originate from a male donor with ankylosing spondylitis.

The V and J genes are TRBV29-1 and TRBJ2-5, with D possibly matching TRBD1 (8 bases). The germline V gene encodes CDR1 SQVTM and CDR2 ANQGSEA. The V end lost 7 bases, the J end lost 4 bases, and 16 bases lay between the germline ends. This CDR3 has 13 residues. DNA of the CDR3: TGCAGCGGAGCGGGACAGGCAAGAGAGACCCAGTACTTC. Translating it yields CSGAGQARETQYF.

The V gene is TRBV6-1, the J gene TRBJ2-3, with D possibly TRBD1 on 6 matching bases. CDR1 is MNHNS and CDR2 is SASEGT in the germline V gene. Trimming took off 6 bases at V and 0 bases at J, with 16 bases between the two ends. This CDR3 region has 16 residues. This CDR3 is CASRRQATLSTDTQYF. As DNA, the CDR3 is TGTGCCAGCAGGAGACAGGCTACGCTTAGCACAGATACGCAGTATTTT.

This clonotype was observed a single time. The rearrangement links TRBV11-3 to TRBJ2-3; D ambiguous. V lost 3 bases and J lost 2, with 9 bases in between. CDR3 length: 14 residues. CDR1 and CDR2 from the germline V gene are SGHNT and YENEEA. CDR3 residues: CASSFGYLTDTQYF. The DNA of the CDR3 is TGTGCCAGCAGCTTCGGGTACCTCACAGATACGCAGTATTTT.

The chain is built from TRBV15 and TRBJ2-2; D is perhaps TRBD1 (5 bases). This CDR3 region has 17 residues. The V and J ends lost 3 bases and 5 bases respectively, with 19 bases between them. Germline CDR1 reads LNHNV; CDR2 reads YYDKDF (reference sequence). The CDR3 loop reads CATSRSEGAARTGELFF. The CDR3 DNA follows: TGTGCCACCAGCAGGTCCGAAGGGGCCGCGAGAACCGGGGAGCTGTTTTTT.

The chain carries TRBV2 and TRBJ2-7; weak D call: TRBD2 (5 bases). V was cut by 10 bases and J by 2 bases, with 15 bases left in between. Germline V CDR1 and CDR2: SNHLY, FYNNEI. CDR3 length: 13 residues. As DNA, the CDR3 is TGTGCCACTACGGACTTAGCGCCCTACGAGCAGTACTTC. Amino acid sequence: CATTDLAPYEQYF.

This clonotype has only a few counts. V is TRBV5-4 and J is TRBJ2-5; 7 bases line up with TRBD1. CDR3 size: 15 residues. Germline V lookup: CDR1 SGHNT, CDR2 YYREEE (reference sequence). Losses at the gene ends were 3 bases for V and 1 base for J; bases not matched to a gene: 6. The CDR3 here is CASSSLTGTQETQYF. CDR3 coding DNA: TGTGCCAGCAGCTCCTTGACAGGGACCCAAGAGACCCAGTACTTC.

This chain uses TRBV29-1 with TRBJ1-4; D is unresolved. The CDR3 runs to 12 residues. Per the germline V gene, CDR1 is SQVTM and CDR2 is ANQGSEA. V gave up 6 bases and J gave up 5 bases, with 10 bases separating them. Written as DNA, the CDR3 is TGCAGCGTCGGTAGGATCAATGAAAAACTGTTTTTT. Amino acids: CSVGRINEKLFF.

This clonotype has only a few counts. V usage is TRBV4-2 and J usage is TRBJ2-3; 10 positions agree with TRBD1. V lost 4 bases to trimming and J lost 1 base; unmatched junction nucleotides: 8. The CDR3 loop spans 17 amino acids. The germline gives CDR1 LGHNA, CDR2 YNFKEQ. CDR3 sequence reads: CASSLIDRGPGTDTQYF. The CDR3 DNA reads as TGTGCCAGCAGCCTAATAGACAGGGGGCCTGGCACAGATACGCAGTATTTT.

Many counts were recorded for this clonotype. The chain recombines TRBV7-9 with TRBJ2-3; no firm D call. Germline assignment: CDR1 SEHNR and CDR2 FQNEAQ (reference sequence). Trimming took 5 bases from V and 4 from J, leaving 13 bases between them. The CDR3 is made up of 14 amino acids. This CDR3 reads CASSLPPNADTQYF. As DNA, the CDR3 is TGTGCCAGCAGCCTGCCCCCCAACGCAGATACGCAGTATTTT. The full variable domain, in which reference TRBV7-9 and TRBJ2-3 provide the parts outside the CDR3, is DTGVSQNPRHKITKRGQNVTFRCDPISEHNRLYWYRQTLGQGPEFLTYFQNEAQLEKSRLLSDRFSAERPKGSFSTLEIQRTEQGDSAMYLCASSLPPNADTQYFGPGTRLTVL.

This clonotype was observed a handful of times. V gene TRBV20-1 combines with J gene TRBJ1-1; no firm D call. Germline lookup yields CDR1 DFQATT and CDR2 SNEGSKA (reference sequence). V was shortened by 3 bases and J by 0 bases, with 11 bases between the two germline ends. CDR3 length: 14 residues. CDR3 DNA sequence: TGCAGTGCTAGGTCGCTCCGATTGAACACTGAAGCTTTCTTT. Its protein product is CSARSLRLNTEAFF.

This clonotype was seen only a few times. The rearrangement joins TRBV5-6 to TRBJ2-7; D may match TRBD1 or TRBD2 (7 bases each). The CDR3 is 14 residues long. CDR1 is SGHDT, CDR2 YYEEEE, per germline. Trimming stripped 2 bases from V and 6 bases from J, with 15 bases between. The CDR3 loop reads CASSLGVRGGEQYF. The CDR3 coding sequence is TGTGCCAGCAGCTTAGGCGTCAGGGGGGGCGAGCAGTACTTC.

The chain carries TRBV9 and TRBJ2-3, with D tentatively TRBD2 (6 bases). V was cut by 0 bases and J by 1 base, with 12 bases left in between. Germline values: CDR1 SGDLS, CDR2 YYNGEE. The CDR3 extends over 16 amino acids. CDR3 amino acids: CASSVGGVSGTDTQYF. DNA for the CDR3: TGTGCCAGCAGCGTAGGGGGGGTCTCCGGCACAGATACGCAGTATTTT.

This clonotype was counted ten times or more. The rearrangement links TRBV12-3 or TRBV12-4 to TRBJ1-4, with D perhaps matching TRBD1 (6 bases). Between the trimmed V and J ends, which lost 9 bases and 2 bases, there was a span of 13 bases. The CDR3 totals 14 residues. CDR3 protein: CARTNRATNEKLFF. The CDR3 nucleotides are TGTGCCAGAACGAACAGGGCGACTAATGAAAAACTGTTTTTT.

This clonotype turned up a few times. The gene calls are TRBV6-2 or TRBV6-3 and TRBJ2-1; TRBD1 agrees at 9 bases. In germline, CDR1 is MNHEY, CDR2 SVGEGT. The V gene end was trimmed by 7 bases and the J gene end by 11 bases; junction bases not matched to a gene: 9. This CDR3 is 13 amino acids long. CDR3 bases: TGTGCCAGCAACCCGGGACAGGGTCTGAAGCAGTTCTTC. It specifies CASNPGQGLKQFF.

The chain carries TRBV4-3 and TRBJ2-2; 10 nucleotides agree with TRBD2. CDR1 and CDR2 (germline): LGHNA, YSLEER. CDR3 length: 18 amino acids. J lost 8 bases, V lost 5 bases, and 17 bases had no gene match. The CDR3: CASSKILAGGDDRGELFF. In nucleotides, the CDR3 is TGCGCCAGCAGCAAAATCTTAGCGGGAGGTGATGATAGGGGGGAGCTGTTTTTT.

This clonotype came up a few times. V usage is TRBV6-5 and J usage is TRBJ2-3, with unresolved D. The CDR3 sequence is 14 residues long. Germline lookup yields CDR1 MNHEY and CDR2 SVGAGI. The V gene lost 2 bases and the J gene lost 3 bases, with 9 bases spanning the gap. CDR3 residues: CASSYRAGTDTQYF. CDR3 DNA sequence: TGTGCCAGCAGTTACCGGGCAGGAACAGATACGCAGTATTTT.

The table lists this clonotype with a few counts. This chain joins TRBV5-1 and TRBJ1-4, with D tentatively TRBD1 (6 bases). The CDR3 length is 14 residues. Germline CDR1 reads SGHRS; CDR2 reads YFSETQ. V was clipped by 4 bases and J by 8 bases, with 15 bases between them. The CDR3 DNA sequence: TGCGCCAGCAGCCAACAGGGCAACGGGGAAAAACTGTTTTTT. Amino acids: CASSQQGNGEKLFF.

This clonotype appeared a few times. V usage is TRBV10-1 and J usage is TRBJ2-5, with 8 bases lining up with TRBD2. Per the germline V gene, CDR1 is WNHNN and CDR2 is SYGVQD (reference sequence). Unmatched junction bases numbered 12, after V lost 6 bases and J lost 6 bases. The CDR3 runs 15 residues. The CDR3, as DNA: TGCGCCAGCAGCTCCTCGGGGGGGCCGGGGAAGACCCAGTACTTC. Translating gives CASSSSGGPGKTQYF.

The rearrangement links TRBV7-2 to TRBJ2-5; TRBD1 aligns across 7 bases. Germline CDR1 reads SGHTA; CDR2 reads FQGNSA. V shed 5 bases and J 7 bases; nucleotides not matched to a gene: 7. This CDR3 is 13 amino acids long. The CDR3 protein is CASSIDRVGTQYF. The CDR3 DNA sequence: TGTGCCAGCAGCATTGACAGGGTCGGGACCCAGTACTTC.

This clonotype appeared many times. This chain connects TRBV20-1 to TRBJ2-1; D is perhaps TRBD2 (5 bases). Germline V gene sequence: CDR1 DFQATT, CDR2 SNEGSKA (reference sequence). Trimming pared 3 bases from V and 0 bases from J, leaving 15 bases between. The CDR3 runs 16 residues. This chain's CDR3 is CSARPTRRTSYNEQFF. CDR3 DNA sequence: TGCAGTGCTAGGCCCACTAGACGGACCTCCTACAATGAGCAGTTCTTC.